This T cell receptor (beta chain) came from a study of CD8 T cells in ankylosing spondylitis. Broader study findings: Clones linked with disease were CD8+ and fairly uncommon in the peripheral blood. Reported data indicate significant enrichment of disease-linked clones within matched ankylosing spondylitis synovial fluid. Blood from ankylosing spondylitis patients appeared to carry a characteristic roughly eight-variant TCR beta motif. Some motif variants had been reported before (in reactive arthritis synovial fluid and blood).

Germline V CDR1 and CDR2: MGHRA, YSYEKL. V lost 2 bases to trimming and J lost 3 bases; unmatched junction nucleotides: 9. The CDR3 spans 18 residues. This clonotype was seen more than once but under ten times. Its target is unknown. A quantitative 5'-RACE method, one with molecular barcodes, was used to make TCR beta libraries. TCRdb re-called the 5' RACE reads through MiXCR, storing one row per CDR3 protein. The data show hundreds of thousands of distinct CDR3 sequences, more than 9.5% seen once. Sequencing was done on a sample of blood, either unsorted or a sorted T cell fraction (not recorded which). The gene calls are TRBV4-1 and TRBJ2-2; 10 nucleotides line up with TRBD2. The receptor's source is a male donor with ankylosing spondylitis. The CDR3 DNA is TGCGCCAGCAGCCAAACCTCCAGCGGGAGGGTCTACACCGGGGAGCTGTTTTTT. Residues: CASSQTSSGRVYTGELFF.